This TCR beta chain was recorded in a study of T cells in Graves' hyperthyroidism and ophthalmopathy. Study-level results: Within blood appeared most thyroid clonotypes that had expanded above 0.001. Ophthalmopathy was distinguished from stable hyperthyroidism by 13 V-J signatures.

RNA transcripts served as the template for amplifying TCR beta CDR3 regions. The HTBI primer set drove a first-round RT-PCR of the TCR CDR3. MiXCR, run by TCRdb on the multiplex PCR reads, gives a single entry per CDR3 protein. The table shows 450,000 to 700,000 distinct CDR3 sequences, with roughly 46% occurring only once. The study left out patients who had uncontrolled infection, other autoimmune disease, pregnancy or lactation. Orbital computed tomography, thyroid ultrasound, serum thyroxine and TRAb, and clinical symptoms together informed the diagnoses. J gave up 5 bases and V 4 bases, and 9 bases lay outside the gene matches. Germline values: CDR1 SGHRS, CDR2 YFSETQ. The CDR3 loop spans 16 amino acids. A note on this clonotype: Its antigen is not identified.

This receptor was obtained from a woman aged 18-35 years with Graves' hyperthyroidism. The sample consisted of peripheral blood or thyroid tissue (not recorded which). V is TRBV5-1 and J is TRBJ2-3; 11 positions agree with TRBD1. CDR3 residues: CASSPVGTGGEDTQYF. For the CDR3, the DNA is TGCGCCAGCAGCCCCGTAGGGACAGGGGGTGAAGATACGCAGTATTTT.